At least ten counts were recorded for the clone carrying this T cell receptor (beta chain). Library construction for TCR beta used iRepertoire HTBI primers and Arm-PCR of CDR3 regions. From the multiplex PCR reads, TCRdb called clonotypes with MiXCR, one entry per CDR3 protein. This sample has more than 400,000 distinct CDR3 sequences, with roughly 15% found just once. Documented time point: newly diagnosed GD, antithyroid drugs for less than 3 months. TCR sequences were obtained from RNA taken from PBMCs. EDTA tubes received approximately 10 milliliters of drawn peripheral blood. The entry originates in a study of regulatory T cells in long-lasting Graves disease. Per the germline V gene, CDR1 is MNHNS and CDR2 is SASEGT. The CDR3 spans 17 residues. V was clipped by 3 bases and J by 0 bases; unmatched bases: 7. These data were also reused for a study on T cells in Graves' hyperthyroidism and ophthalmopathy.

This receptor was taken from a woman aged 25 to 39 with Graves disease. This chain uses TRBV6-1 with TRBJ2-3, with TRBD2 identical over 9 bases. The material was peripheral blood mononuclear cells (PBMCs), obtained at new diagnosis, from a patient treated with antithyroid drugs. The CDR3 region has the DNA TGTGCCAGCAGTGACTCCCCTAGCGGGGCGAGCACAGATACGCAGTATTTT. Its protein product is CASSDSPSGASTDTQYF.